This note documents a single T cell receptor beta chain sequence. Its specificity is not known. This entry comes from a study of shared clonotypes between healthy human individuals. Findings and limits, study-wide: Among donors, sharing of clonotypes was expected to be affected by sequencing depth. A reduction in generation probabilities was seen for non-shared clonotypes relative to those shared by all four donors.

V gave up 7 bases and J gave up 8 bases; unmatched junction bases: 8. The length of the CDR3 is 14 residues. In germline, CDR1 is ENHRY, CDR2 SYGVKD. Running of the assay took place at deep level. Sequencing used immunoSEQ multiplex PCR; TCRdb keeps in-frame clones, though not all of them. The data hold over a million clones, with approximately 97% observed a single time. The chain combines TRBV10-3 with TRBJ1-2; 12 nucleotides align to TRBD1. The receptor was isolated from a man aged 25 to 45 in good health. The sequencing sample was made of naive CD4+ T cells sorted from blood. Subset noted: CD45RA+ positively selected. The CDR3 is CAITPGQGAGGYTF. As DNA, the CDR3 is TGTGCCATCACCCCGGGACAGGGGGCGGGCGGCTACACCTTC.